Below, 23 T cell receptor beta chains from the same sample are listed, as sequenced in a study of response to subunit inactivated influenza vaccine (dated by TCRdb to 2017 to 2018). The library came from RT-PCR. Sequencing used an Illumina HiSeq 2500. TCRdb trimmed public reads at Q25 via fastp, called clones via MiXCR and kept in-frame beta chains. Entries that share a CDR3 protein sequence are merged under the most common genes and DNA. This sample is represented by 500,000 to 650,000 distinct CDR3 sequences; about 8% of them were singletons. Over 10% of the sample lies in the top ten. The source was PBMCs from blood, collected around 25 months after vaccination. These receptors all come from a man in his fifties or sixties who received an inactivated influenza vaccine. Donor details come from another sample of the same person, matched by shared clones.

This clonotype has a handful of counts. The chain combines TRBV5-6 with TRBJ2-1, with D perhaps matching TRBD2 (5 bases). In germline, CDR1 is SGHDT, CDR2 YYEEEE. V dropped 0 bases and J dropped 3 bases, with 7 bases sitting between them. The CDR3 runs to 14 residues. This CDR3 reads CASSLEDFYNEQFF. DNA for the CDR3: TGTGCCAGCAGCTTGGAGGACTTCTACAATGAGCAGTTCTTC.

In its sample, this clonotype was seen a few times. The chain couples TRBV29-1 to TRBJ2-5; the match to TRBD1 covers 7 bases. The CDR3 sequence is 14 residues long. After removal of 5 bases from V and 4 bases from J, the junction contained 10 bases not matched to a gene. The germline CDR1 and CDR2 sequences are SQVTM and ANQGSEA. The CDR3 nucleotides are TGCAGCGTTCTTAAAAGGACAGGCGGAGAGACCCAGTACTTC. It is translated as CSVLKRTGGETQYF.

This clonotype was seen ten or more times. The rearrangement joins TRBV9 to TRBJ1-6, with 7 bases identical to TRBD1. This CDR3 has 17 residues. Trimming cost V 4 bases and J 7 bases; bases outside gene matches: 14. Germline CDR1 is SGDLS and CDR2 is YYNGEE. The CDR3 region has the DNA TGTGCCAGCAGCTCCGCCGGGACAGCCATTAGGAATTCACCCCTCCACTTT. Translating gives CASSSAGTAIRNSPLHF.

This clonotype was counted a few times. This CDR3 reads CAWSVSSMDTQYF. Here the CDR3 DNA reads TGTGCCTGGAGTGTAAGTAGTATGGATACGCAGTATTTT. J is TRBJ2-3 and V is TRBV30; D remains unclear. CDR1 is GTSNPN, CDR2 SVGIG, per germline (reference sequence). The CDR3 is 13 residues long. Trimming stripped 0 bases from V and 6 bases from J, with 10 bases between.

Ten or more counts support this clonotype. V gene TRBV20-1 combines with J gene TRBJ2-7; TRBD1 might be the D (6 bases). The CDR3 totals 11 residues. Between the trimmed V and J ends, which lost 5 bases and 5 bases, there was a span of 10 bases. Germline CDR1 DFQATT, CDR2 SNEGSKA (reference sequence). The CDR3 DNA follows: TGCAGTGCTGGACAGCCCAACGAGCAGTACTTC. Encoded protein: CSAGQPNEQYF.

The rearrangement joins TRBV4-1 to TRBJ1-5, with D possibly being TRBD1 (5 bases). Germline values: CDR1 MGHRA, CDR2 YSYEKL. Between the trimmed V and J ends, which lost 0 bases and 1 base, there was a span of 7 bases. The CDR3 length is 15 residues. The CDR3 is CASSQDRTSNQPQHF. The DNA for the CDR3 is TGCGCCAGCAGCCAAGACCGGACAAGCAATCAGCCCCAGCATTTT.

This clonotype was seen a few times. This chain links TRBV5-4 with TRBJ1-2; tentatively, D is TRBD1 (6 bases). With 4 bases removed from V and 7 bases from J, the gap between germline ends came to 20 bases. This CDR3 spans 15 amino acids. Germline CDR1 is SGHNT and CDR2 is YYREEE (reference sequence). The CDR3 here is CASSTRTAEGSGYTF. DNA for the CDR3: TGTGCCAGCAGCACCCGGACAGCGGAAGGAAGTGGCTACACCTTC.

The J gene is TRBJ1-1, the V gene TRBV10-3, with D possibly being TRBD1 (6 bases). V was clipped by 3 bases and J by 1 base, with 21 bases between them. There are 18 residues in the CDR3. Germline V gene data show CDR1 as ENHRY and CDR2 as SYGVKD. The CDR3: CAISDLLYNRAPNTEAFF. The CDR3 DNA is TGTGCCATCAGTGACCTACTCTATAACAGGGCCCCGAACACTGAAGCTTTCTTT.

This clonotype was detected once. A much larger clone lies one base from this, so it may be a read error. The chain joins TRBV4-3 to TRBJ2-3, with D perhaps assigned TRBD1 or TRBD2 (5 bases each). In germline, CDR1 is LGHNA, CDR2 YSLEER. The CDR3 is made up of 15 amino acids. The CDR3 DNA reads TGCGCCGGCAGCCAAGACAGAGGGCCCTCAGATACGCAGTATTTT. Translating gives CAGSQDRGPSDTQYF.

The table lists this clonotype with many counts. The gene calls are TRBV5-6 and TRBJ1-1; D not certain. Germline V lookup: CDR1 SGHDT, CDR2 YYEEEE. This CDR3 has 15 residues. Trimming stripped 0 bases from V and 0 bases from J, with 9 bases between. The CDR3 protein is CASSLVGIMNTEAFF. CDR3 nucleotides: TGTGCCAGCAGCTTGGTCGGAATCATGAACACTGAAGCTTTCTTT. The full variable domain, rest sourced from reference TRBV5-6 and TRBJ1-1, is DAGVTQSPTHLIKTRGQQVTLRCSPKSGHDTVSWYQQALGQGPQFIFQYYEEEERQRGNFPDRFSGHQFPNYSSELNVNALLLGDSALYLCASSLVGIMNTEAFFGQGTRLTVV.

This chain connects TRBV15 to TRBJ2-5; possibly TRBD1 for D (5 bases). The V and J ends lost 6 bases and 2 bases respectively, with 16 bases between them. The CDR3 is 15 amino acids. Germline V gives CDR1 LNHNV, CDR2 YYDKDF (reference sequence). The CDR3 region is CATSYLQGGQETQYF. The CDR3 bases are TGTGCCACCAGTTATTTGCAGGGTGGGCAAGAGACCCAGTACTTC.

This clonotype was counted at least ten times. This chain joins TRBV20-1 and TRBJ2-7; D possibly corresponds to TRBD2 (6 bases). Germline V gene lookup returns CDR1 DFQATT and CDR2 SNEGSKA (reference sequence). The V and J ends lost 0 bases and 10 bases respectively, with 13 bases between them. The CDR3 is 12 residues long. The CDR3 region has the DNA TGCAGTGCTAGAGAAGGTTGGGACTTTCAGTACTTC. It specifies CSAREGWDFQYF.

This clonotype was counted a few times. This chain uses TRBV24-1 with TRBJ2-1; 8 nucleotides agree with TRBD2. The CDR3 loop spans 16 amino acids. CDR1 is KGHDR, CDR2 SFDVKD, per germline. Losses at the gene ends were 2 bases for V and 6 bases for J; bases not matched to a gene: 8. As DNA, the CDR3 is TGTGCCACCAGTGATTCACCGGGACTAGGCGGCAATGAGCAGTTCTTC. This sequence encodes CATSDSPGLGGNEQFF.

This clonotype was observed a few times. This chain joins TRBV10-3 and TRBJ2-1, with D uncertain. Germline V CDR1 and CDR2: ENHRY, SYGVKD. The V gene lost 3 bases and the J gene lost 2 bases, with 5 bases spanning the gap. The CDR3 is made up of 13 amino acids. The CDR3 here is CAISDSPYNEQFF. The CDR3 bases are TGTGCCATCAGTGACAGTCCCTACAATGAGCAGTTCTTC.

This chain links TRBV18 with TRBJ2-3; 7 positions match TRBD1. The germline V gene encodes CDR1 KGHSH and CDR2 LQKENI. The ends lost 3 bases at V and 4 bases at J; junction bases unmatched: 4. The CDR3 sequence is 14 residues long. CDR3 DNA sequence: TGTGCCAGCTCACCGACAGGGTTGGCAGATACGCAGTATTTT. Translated, it gives CASSPTGLADTQYF.

This clonotype was detected a few times. The gene calls are TRBV7-8 and TRBJ2-3, with D hard to call. The CDR3 contains 14 residues. The V end lost 8 bases, the J end lost 2 bases, and 14 bases lay between the germline ends. Germline lookup yields CDR1 SGHVS and CDR2 FQNEAQ. The CDR3 DNA reads TGTGCCAGCGGCCTCTCCACCCACACAGATACGCAGTATTTT. Translation: CASGLSTHTDTQYF.

This clonotype occurred a few times. The V and J genes are TRBV9 and TRBJ1-2; TRBD1 matches 9 bases. From germline, CDR1 is SGDLS and CDR2 YYNGEE. The CDR3 is 13 amino acids. V lost 5 bases to trimming and J lost 7 bases; unmatched junction nucleotides: 6. CDR3 DNA sequence: TGTGCCAGCAGTGGAACAGGGGGCGCTGGCTACACCTTC. Translating it yields CASSGTGGAGYTF. The full variable domain, its missing parts supplied by reference TRBV9 and TRBJ1-2, is DSGVTQTPKHLITATGQRVTLRCSPRSGDLSVYWYQQSLDQGLQFLIQYYNGEERAKGNILERFSAQQFPDLHSELNLSSLELGDSALYFCASSGTGGAGYTFGSGTRLTVV.

This clonotype occurred a few times. This chain uses TRBV10-2 with TRBJ2-7; D remains ambiguous. CDR1 and CDR2 (germline): WSHSY, SAAADI. The CDR3 extends over 12 amino acids. V lost 4 bases to trimming and J lost 3 bases, with 7 bases between them. The CDR3 sequence: CASSAGNYEQYF. DNA for the CDR3: TGCGCCAGCAGTGCTGGAAACTACGAGCAGTACTTC.

The chain uses TRBV7-2 and TRBJ2-7; D uncertain. The CDR3 length is 13 residues. Germline V gene data show CDR1 as SGHTA and CDR2 as FQGNSA. With 1 base removed from V and 6 bases from J, the gap between germline ends came to 10 bases. The DNA for the CDR3 is TGTGCCAGCAGCTTAGGTAGGGCTAGCGAGCAGTACTTC. Its protein product is CASSLGRASEQYF.

This clonotype has at least ten counts. This chain uses TRBV7-2 with TRBJ1-1; D might be TRBD1 (5 bases). Germline CDR1 and CDR2: SGHTA and FQGNSA. The length of the CDR3 is 15 residues. Trimming left V 1 base short and J 6 bases short, with 15 bases between. For the CDR3, the DNA is TGTGCCAGCAGCTTAGGTCCCCACTTGGGGGCTGAAGCTTTCTTT. Translated, it gives CASSLGPHLGAEAFF.

This clonotype was observed a handful of times. The rearrangement links TRBV4-1 to TRBJ1-2; possible D gene TRBD1, 5 bases. This CDR3 spans 13 amino acids. Per germline, CDR1 MGHRA and CDR2 YSYEKL. V lost 3 bases and J lost 1, with 6 bases in between. As DNA, the CDR3 is TGCGCCAGCAGCCAGGACATTAACTATGGCTACACCTTC. Protein sequence: CASSQDINYGYTF.

This clonotype appeared many times. The chain employs TRBV7-9 and TRBJ1-2; tentatively, D is TRBD1 (5 bases). V was pared by 7 bases and J by 3 bases, with 12 bases between. Germline V gene data show CDR1 as SEHNR and CDR2 as FQNEAQ (reference sequence). The length of the CDR3 is 13 residues. The CDR3 DNA follows: TGTGCCAGCACCTGGGGGGACCACTATGGCTACACCTTC. Its translation is CASTWGDHYGYTF.

This rearrangement joins TRBV20-1 to TRBJ2-3, with D perhaps matching TRBD1 (6 bases). The CDR3 runs 15 residues. Germline values: CDR1 DFQATT, CDR2 SNEGSKA (reference sequence). The ends were cut back, 1 base at V and 4 bases at J, with 15 bases in the middle. CDR3 DNA sequence: TGCAGTGCTAGAGGCGAGATGGGGGCCCCAGATACGCAGTATTTT. It translates to CSARGEMGAPDTQYF.